This T cell receptor beta chain comes out of a study of blood T cell repertoires in COVID-19. Here immunoSEQ multiplex PCR was the method, and the copy in TCRdb shows in-frame clones only, minus some. The sample lists more than 150,000 clones, roughly 86% seen once, with approximately 2.7% in the top ten. V was trimmed by 4 bases and J by 4 bases, leaving 10 bases between them. Germline V gene sequence: CDR1 SQVTM, CDR2 ANQGSEA. The CDR3 spans 12 residues. This receptor was identified in a man in his forties with active or convalescent COVID-19. The J gene is TRBJ2-5, the V gene TRBV29-1; maybe TRBD1 (6 bases). Sample: peripheral blood. The CDR3 reads CSVGDRRETQYF. CDR3 sequence (DNA): TGCAGCGTTGGCGACAGGAGAGAGACCCAGTACTTC. The full variable domain, with the rest looked up from reference TRBV29-1 and TRBJ2-5, is SAVISQKPSRDICQRGTSLTIQCQVDSQVTMMFWYRQQPGQSLTLIATANQGSEATYESGFVIDKFPISRPNLTFSTLTVSNMSPEDSSIYLCSVGDRRETQYFGPGTRLLVL.